This T cell receptor beta chain was recorded in a study of shared clonotypes between healthy human individuals (TCRdb year 2020). For the wider study: The cohort included a few men and a couple of women between 18 and 49 years of age. For each donor, CD4 naive and CD4 memory were each given three plates, CD8 naive was given two plates, and CD8 memory was given one plate. The study deeply sequenced blood TCR repertoires of about five healthy adults to estimate repertoire size and the extent of clonotype sharing between individuals. Different laboratories and diverse techniques were used to prepare libraries and sequence TCR repertoires, to increase sequencing depth and limit assay-specific biases. Per donor, leukapheresis produced somewhere between about 0.94 and 10 billion PBMCs. Findings and caveats that apply to the study as a whole: Across four donors, around 5% of naive CD4, approximately 3.5% of naive CD8, under 2.5% of memory CD4, and approximately 0.4% of memory CD8 clonotypes were shared. Sampling was restricted to blood, and TCR repertoires in tissue are likely to differ from TCR repertoires in blood. Higher generation probabilities were observed for clonotypes shared by all four sorted-subset donors than for non-shared clonotypes. Rarefaction of sorted-subset datasets indicated incomplete sequencing despite the large sequencing depth. Based on pairwise subsampling, the degree of clonotype sharing among donors was expected to be affected by sequencing depth. Because the study included only a small number of donors, the genetic and exposure-history diversity represented was limited. Naive subsets generally had larger estimated clonotype richness than memory subsets did.

With respect to this clone: The antigen it recognizes is unknown. Base-call qualities are not available, and no considerably larger clone is one nucleotide away. The same CDR3 also results from other DNA sequences found in this sample.

Using the deep immunoSEQ assay, multiplex PCR amplified TCR CDR3 regions from genomic DNA. Extracted genomic DNA from each cell subset was spread evenly across all wells of several immunoSEQ 96-well plates, with each plate serving as a replicate. For sorted subsets, about 200 ng genomic DNA, equal to about 30,000 T cell genomes, was loaded into each replicate PCR. The purified libraries were quantified using a Qubit 3.0 fluorometer, sized with a Bioanalyzer 2100, and then quantified again using the KAPA Library Quantification kit. A separate single-read 150-cycle Illumina NextSeq 550 flow cell was used to sequence each immunoSEQ 96-well plate. The authors' pipeline ran thus. Because the immunoSEQ output held only junctional sequences and lacked quality scores, the filtering could not match the filtering applied to full-length reads. To assign V/J genes and CDR3, sequences were annotated against IMGT germline references using PyIR, a Python wrapper for IgBLAST v1.9. Any read was removed if the V/J assignment was weak (E-value above 1e-6), the CDR3 was missing, or the read contained stop codons, out-of-frame junctions, or ambiguous translated residues. V3J clonotypes were defined as sequences sharing an identical inferred V gene, J gene, and CDR3 amino acid sequence. The percentage overlap between two repertoires was calculated by dividing the number of shared unique clonotypes by the size of the smaller repertoire. RTK rarefaction, the Chao1 estimator, and Recon v2.1 estimates of unobserved clonotypes were used to assess repertoire richness. Generation probabilities were computed with OLGA for all TCRbeta clonotypes obtained by the gDNA method from several donors. As stored in TCRdb, this immuneACCESS dataset retains in-frame rearrangements with V and J assigned. A fraction of the clones does not appear; measured against another copy, unresolved V genes explain less than half of the discrepancy, and the remainder lacks a known reason. V and J calls and clone size are as listed in that table; D and trimming were resolved from the DNA. The sample contains fewer than 1.8 million clones, approximately 98.5% of them found a single time. 0.36% of the sample is taken by the ten largest.

Donors were healthy HIV-negative adults with no recently reported acute infections or vaccinations. Every donor was a Caucasian adult living in Nashville, Tennessee, USA. Magnetic negative selection was used to enrich CD4+ T cells, after which naive cells were positively selected on CD45RA and the negative fraction became the memory subset. After blood collection by leukapheresis, PBMCs were isolated using Ficoll-Histopaque density gradient centrifugation and then cryopreserved in the vapor phase of liquid nitrogen. Analytical flow cytometry was used to check the purity and quantity of every magnetically sorted T cell population. From each sorted fraction, genomic DNA was isolated and quantified by UV absorbance on a Nanodrop 2000c. The sequence was collected from a man aged 25-45 years in good health. Sample: naive CD4+ T cells sorted from blood. Reading the label with the study, this specimen's cell subset or site is: CD45RA+ positively selected.

In nucleotides, the sequence is TGTGCCAGCAGCGTAGCAGGTTTTGATGAGCAGTTCTTC. This yields the protein CASSVAGFDEQFF. The chain joins TRBV9 to TRBJ2-1; no D gene can be assigned with confidence. The CDR3 has 13 amino acids, counting the end cysteine and phenylalanine. Only the CDR3 DNA is retained, 39 bases long and in frame from the first base. CDR1 SGDLS and CDR2 YYNGEE were looked up in the germline V gene. V loses 0 bases, J loses 8 bases, and the germline ends lie 9 bases apart.